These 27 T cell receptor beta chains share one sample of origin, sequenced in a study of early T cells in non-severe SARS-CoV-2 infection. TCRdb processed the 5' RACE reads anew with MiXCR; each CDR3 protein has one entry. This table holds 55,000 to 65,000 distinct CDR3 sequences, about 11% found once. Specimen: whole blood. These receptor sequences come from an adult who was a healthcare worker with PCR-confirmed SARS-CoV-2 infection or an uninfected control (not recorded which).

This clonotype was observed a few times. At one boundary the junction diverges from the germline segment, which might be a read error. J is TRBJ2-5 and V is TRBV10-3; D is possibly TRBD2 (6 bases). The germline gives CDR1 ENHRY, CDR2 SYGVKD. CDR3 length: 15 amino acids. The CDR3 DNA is TGTGCCATCAGTGCGGGACTCCACTCTCAAGGGACCCAGTACTTC. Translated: CAISAGLHSQGTQYF.

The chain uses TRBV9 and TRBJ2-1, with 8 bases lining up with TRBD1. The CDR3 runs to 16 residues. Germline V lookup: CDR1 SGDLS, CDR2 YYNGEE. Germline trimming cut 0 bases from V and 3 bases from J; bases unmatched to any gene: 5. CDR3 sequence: CASSVGQGNVYNEQFF. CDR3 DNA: TGTGCCAGCAGCGTAGGACAGGGGAACGTCTACAATGAGCAGTTCTTC.

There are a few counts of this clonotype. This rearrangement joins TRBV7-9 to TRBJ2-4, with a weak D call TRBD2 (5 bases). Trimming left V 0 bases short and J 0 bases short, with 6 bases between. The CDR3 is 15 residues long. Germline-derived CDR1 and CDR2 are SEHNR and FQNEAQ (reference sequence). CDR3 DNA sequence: TGTGCCAGCAGCTTAGCGGACTTAGCCAAAAACATTCAGTACTTC. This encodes CASSLADLAKNIQYF. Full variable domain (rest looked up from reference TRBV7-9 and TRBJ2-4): DTGVSQNPRHKITKRGQNVTFRCDPISEHNRLYWYRQTLGQGPEFLTYFQNEAQLEKSRLLSDRFSAERPKGSFSTLEIQRTEQGDSAMYLCASSLADLAKNIQYFGAGTRLSVL.

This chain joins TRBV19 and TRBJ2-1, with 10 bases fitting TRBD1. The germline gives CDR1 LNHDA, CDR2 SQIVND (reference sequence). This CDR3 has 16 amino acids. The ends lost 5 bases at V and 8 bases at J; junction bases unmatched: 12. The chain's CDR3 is CASSGSTGGARYEQFF. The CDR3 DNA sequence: TGTGCCAGTAGTGGCTCGACAGGGGGCGCACGATATGAGCAGTTCTTC.

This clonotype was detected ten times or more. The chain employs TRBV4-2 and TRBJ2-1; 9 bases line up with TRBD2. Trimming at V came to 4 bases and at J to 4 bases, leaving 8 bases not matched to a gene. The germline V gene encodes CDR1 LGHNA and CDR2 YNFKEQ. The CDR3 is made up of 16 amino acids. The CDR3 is CASSPDPSGIYNEQFF. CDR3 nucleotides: TGTGCCAGCAGCCCGGACCCTAGCGGGATATACAATGAGCAGTTCTTC.

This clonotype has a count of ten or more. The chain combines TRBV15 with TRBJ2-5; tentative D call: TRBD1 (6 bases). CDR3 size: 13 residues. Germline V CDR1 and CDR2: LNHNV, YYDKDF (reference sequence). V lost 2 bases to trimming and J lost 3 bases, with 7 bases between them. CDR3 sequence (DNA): TGTGCCACCAGCAGATGGACAGAAGAGACCCAGTACTTC. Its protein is CATSRWTEETQYF.

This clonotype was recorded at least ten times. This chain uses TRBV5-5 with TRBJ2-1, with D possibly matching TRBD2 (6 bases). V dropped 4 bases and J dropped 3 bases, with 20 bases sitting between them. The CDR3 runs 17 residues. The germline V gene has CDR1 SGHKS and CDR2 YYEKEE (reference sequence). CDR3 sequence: CASSPGGLSRVYNEQFF. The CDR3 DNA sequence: TGTGCCAGCAGCCCCGGGGGTCTGTCTAGGGTCTACAATGAGCAGTTCTTC.

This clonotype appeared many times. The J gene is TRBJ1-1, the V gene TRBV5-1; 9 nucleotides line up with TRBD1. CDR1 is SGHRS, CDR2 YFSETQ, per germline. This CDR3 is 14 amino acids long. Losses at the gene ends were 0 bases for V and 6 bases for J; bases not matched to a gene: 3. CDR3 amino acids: CASSLGDREAEAFF. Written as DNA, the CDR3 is TGCGCCAGCAGCTTGGGGGACAGGGAGGCTGAAGCTTTCTTT.

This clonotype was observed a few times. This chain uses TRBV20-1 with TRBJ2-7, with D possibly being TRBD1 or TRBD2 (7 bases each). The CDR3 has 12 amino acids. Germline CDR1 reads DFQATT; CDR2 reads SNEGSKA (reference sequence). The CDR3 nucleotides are TGCCGTTGCAGGGGGGAGGGGTACGAGCAGTACTTC. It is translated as CRCRGEGYEQYF.

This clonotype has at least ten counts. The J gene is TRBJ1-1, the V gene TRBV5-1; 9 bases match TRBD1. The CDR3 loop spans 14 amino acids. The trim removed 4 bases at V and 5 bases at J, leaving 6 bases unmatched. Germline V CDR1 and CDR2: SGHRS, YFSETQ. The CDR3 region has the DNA TGCGCCAGCAGCGCGGGACAGGGAGGAACTGAAGCTTTCTTT. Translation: CASSAGQGGTEAFF.

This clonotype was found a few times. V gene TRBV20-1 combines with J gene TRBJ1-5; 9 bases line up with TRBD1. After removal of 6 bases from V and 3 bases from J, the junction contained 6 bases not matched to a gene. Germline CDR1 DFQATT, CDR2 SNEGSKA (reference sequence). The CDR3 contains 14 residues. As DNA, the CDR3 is TGCAGTGCAAGGACAGGGGATTACAATCAGCCCCAGCATTTT. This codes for CSARTGDYNQPQHF.

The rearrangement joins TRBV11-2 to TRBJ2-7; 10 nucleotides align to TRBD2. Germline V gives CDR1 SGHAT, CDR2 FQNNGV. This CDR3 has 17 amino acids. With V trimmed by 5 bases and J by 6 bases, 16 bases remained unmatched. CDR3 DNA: TGTGCCAGCAGCGCCCGCCCCTCGCCCGGGACTAGCGCCGAGCAGTACTTC. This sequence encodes CASSARPSPGTSAEQYF.

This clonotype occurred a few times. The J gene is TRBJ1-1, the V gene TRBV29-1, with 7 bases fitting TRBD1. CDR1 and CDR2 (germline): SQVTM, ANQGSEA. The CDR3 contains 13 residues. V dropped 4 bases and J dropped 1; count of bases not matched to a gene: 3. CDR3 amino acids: CSVGQGGNTEAFF. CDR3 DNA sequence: TGCAGCGTTGGACAGGGTGGGAACACTGAAGCTTTCTTT.

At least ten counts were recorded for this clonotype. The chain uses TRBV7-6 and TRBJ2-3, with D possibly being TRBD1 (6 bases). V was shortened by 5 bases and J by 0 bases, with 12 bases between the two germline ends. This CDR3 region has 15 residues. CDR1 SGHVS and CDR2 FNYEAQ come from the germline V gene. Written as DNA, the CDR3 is TGTGCCAGCAGCGAGGGGGATTCTAGCACAGATACGCAGTATTTT. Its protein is CASSEGDSSTDTQYF.

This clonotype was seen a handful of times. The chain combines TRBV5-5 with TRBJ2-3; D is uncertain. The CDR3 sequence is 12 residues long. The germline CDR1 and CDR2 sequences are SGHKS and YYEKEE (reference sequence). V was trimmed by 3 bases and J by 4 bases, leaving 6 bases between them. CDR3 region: CASSWIADTQYF. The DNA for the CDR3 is TGTGCCAGCAGCTGGATCGCAGATACGCAGTATTTT.

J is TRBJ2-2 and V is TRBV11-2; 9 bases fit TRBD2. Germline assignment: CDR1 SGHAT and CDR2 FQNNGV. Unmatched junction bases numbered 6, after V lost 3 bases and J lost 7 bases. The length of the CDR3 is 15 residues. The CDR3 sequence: CASSFSSGMGGELFF. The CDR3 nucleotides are TGTGCCAGCAGCTTCTCTAGCGGGATGGGCGGGGAGCTGTTTTTT. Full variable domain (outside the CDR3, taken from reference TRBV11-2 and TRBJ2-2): EAGVAQSPRYKIIEKRQSVAFWCNPISGHATLYWYQQILGQGPKLLIQFQNNGVVDDSQLPKDRFSAERLKGVDSTLKIQPAKLEDSAVYLCASSFSSGMGGELFFGEGSRLTVL.

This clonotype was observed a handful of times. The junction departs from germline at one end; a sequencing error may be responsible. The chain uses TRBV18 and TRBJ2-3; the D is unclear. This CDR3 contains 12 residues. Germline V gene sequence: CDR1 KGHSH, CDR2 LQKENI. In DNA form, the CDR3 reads TGTGCCAGCTCACCACCGCAGGCCCCGCAGTTTTTT. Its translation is CASSPPQAPQFF.

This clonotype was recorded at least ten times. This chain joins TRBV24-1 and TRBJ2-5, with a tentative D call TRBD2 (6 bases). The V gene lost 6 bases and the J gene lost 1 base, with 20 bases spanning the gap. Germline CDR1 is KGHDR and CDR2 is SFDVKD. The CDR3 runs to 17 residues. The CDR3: CATSRGGTTTLQETQYF. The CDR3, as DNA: TGTGCCACCAGTAGGGGCGGGACCACCACTCTCCAAGAGACCCAGTACTTC.

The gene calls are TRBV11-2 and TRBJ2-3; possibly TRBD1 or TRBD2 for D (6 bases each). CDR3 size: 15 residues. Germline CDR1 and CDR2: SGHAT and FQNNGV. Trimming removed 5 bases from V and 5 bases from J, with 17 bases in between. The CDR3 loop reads CASSIGGGRRDTQYF. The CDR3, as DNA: TGTGCCAGCAGCATAGGAGGGGGGCGCAGAGATACGCAGTATTTT. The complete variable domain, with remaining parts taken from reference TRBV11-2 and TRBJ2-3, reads EAGVAQSPRYKIIEKRQSVAFWCNPISGHATLYWYQQILGQGPKLLIQFQNNGVVDDSQLPKDRFSAERLKGVDSTLKIQPAKLEDSAVYLCASSIGGGRRDTQYFGPGTRLTVL.

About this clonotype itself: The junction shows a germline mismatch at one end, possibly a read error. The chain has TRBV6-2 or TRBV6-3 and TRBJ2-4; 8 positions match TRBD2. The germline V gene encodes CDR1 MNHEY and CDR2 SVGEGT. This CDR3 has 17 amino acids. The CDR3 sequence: CASSYDGSGTAKSIQYF. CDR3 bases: TGTGCCAGCAGTTACGATGGTAGCGGGACGGCCAAAAGCATTCAGTACTTC.

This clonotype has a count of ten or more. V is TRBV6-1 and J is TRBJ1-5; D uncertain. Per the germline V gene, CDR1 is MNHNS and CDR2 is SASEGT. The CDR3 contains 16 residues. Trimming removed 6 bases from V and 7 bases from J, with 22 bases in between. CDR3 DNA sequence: TGTGCCAGCAGCCTGGTCCCTCCTTCCTTGGGGCAGCCCCAGCATTTT. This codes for CASSLVPPSLGQPQHF.

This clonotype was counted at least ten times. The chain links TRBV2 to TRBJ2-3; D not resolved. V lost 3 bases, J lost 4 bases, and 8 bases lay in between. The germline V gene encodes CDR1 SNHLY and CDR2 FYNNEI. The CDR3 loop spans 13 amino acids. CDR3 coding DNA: TGTGCCAGCAGTGAGGGTGGAGCAGATACGCAGTATTTT. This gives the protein CASSEGGADTQYF. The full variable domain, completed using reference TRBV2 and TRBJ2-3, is EPEVTQTPSHQVTQMGQEVILRCVPISNHLYFYWYRQILGQKVEFLVSFYNNEISEKSEIFDDQFSVERPDGSNFTLKIRSTKLEDSAMYFCASSEGGADTQYFGPGTRLTVL.

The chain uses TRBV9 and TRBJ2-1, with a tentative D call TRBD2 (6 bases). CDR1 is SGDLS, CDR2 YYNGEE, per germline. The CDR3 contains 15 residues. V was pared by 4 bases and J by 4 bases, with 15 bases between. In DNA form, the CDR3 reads TGTGCCAGCAGCCCCCGCGGGGAGACTTACAATGAGCAGTTCTTC. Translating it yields CASSPRGETYNEQFF.

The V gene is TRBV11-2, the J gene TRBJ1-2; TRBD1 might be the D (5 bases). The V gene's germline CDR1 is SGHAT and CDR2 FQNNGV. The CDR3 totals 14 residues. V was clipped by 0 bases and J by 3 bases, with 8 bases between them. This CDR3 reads CASSLDGADYGYTF. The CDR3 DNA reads TGTGCCAGCAGCTTAGATGGGGCCGACTATGGCTACACCTTC.

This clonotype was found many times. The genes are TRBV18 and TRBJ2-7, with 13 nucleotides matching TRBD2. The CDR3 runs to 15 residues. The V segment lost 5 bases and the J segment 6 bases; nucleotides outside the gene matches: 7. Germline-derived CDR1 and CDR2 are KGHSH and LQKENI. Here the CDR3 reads CASSTSGRASAEQYF. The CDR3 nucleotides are TGTGCCAGCTCAACTAGCGGGAGGGCCTCCGCCGAGCAGTACTTC.

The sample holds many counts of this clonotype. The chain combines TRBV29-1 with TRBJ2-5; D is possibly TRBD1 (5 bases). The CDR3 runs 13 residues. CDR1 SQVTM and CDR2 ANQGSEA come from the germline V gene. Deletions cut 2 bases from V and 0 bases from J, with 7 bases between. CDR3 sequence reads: CSVEKTDQETQYF. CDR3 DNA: TGCAGCGTTGAAAAGACAGACCAAGAGACCCAGTACTTC.

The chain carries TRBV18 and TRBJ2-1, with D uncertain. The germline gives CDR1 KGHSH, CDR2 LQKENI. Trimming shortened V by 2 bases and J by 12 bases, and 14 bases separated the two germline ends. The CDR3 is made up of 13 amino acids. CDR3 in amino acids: CASSPIGRIGQFF. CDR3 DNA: TGTGCCAGCTCACCAATTGGGCGGATCGGGCAGTTCTTC.